This T cell receptor (beta chain) stems from a study of OX40 agonist ivuxolimab in advanced cancers. About the study: The dose of intravenous ivuxolimab that patients received every 2 weeks ranged from 0.01 to 10 mg/kg. Patients treated during dose escalation were battling hepatocellular carcinoma, melanoma, renal cell or head and neck cancer.

Notes on the study in general: Among expanded peripheral T cells, antigen specificity went undetermined.

In regard to this clone: Its antigen is unknown.

Prior autoimmune disease or systemic immunosuppression barred patients. TCRdb's table, derived via immunoSEQ multiplex PCR, lists solely in-frame clones and lacks some. The table has over 70,000 clones, 90% seen once. The CDR3 spans 16 residues. The V gene end was trimmed by 9 bases and the J gene end by 0 bases; junction bases not matched to a gene: 2. Looked up from germline, CDR1 is LNHDA and CDR2 is SQIVND (reference sequence). The specimen comprised CD4+ or CD8+ T cells sorted from blood, sampled in a trial of the OX40 agonist ivuxolimab. The TCR sequence derives from an adult with an advanced solid tumor such as melanoma, head and neck, liver or kidney cancer. The V and J genes are TRBV19 and TRBJ2-6; 13 bases align to TRBD2. CDR3 nucleotide sequence: TGTGCCAGCCGGACTAGCGGGGGCTCTGGGGCCAACGTCCTGACTTTC. As protein: CASRTSGGSGANVLTF.